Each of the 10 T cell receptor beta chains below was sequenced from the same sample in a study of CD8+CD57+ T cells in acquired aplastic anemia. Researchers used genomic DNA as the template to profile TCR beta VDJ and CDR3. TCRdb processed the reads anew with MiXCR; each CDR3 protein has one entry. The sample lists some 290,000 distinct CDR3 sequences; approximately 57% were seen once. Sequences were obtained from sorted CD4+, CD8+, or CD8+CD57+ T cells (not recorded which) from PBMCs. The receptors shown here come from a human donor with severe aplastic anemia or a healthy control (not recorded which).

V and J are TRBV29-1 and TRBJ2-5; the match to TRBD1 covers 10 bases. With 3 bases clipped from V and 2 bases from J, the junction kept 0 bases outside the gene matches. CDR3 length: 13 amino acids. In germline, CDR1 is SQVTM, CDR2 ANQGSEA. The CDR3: CSVEDRGQETQYF. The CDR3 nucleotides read TGCAGCGTTGAGGACAGGGGGCAAGAGACCCAGTACTTC.

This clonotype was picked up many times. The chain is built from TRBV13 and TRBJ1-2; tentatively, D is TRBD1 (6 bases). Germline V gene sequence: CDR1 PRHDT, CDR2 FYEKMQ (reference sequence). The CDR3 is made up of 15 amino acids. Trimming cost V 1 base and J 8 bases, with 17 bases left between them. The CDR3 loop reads CASSLEGGGIGGYTF. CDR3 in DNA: TGTGCCAGCAGCTTAGAAGGAGGGGGGATTGGGGGCTACACCTTC.

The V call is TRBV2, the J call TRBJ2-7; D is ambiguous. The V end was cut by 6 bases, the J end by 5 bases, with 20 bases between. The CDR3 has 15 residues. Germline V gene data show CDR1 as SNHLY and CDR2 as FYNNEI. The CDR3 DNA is TGTGCCAGCAGCTCGCCCATCAGGACCCGTGACGAGCAGTACTTC. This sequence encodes CASSSPIRTRDEQYF.

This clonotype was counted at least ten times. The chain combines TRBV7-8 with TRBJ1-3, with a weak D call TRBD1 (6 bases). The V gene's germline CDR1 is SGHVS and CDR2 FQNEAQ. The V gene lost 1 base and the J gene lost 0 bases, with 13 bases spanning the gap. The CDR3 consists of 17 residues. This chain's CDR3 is CASSLVVAGDSGNTIYF. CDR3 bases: TGTGCCAGCAGCTTAGTCGTCGCAGGGGACTCTGGAAACACCATATATTTT.

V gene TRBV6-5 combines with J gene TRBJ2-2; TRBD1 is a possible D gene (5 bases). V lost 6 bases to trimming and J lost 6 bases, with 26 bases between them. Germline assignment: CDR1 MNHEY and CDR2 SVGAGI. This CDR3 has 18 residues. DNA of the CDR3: TGTGCCAGCAGCCACAAACCCCAGGGATGGAGCAAGGCCGGGGAGCTGTTTTTT. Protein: CASSHKPQGWSKAGELFF.

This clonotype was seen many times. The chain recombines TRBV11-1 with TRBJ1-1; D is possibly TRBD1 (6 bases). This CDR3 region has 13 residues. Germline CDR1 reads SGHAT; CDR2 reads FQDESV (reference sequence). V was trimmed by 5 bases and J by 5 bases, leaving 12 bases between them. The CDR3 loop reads CASSPTGRTEAFF. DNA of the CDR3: TGTGCCAGCAGCCCCACAGGGAGGACTGAAGCTTTCTTT.

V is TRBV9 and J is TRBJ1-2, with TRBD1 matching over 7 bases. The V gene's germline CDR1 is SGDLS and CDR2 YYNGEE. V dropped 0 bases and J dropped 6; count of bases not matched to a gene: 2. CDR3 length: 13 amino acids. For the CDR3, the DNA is TGTGCCAGCAGCGTAGCACAGGGGAATGGCTACACCTTC. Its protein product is CASSVAQGNGYTF.

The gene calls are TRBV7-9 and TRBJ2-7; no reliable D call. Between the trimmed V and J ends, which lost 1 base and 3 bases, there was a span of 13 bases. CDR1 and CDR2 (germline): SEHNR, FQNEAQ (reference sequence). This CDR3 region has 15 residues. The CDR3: CASSLGQAGHYEQYF. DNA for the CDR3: TGTGCCAGCAGCTTAGGCCAGGCCGGTCACTACGAGCAGTACTTC.

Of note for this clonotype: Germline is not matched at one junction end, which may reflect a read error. CDR3 sequence (DNA): TGTGCCAGCAGCTTCGGAGGGAGCACTGGAGCTTTCTTT. Protein: CASSFGGSTGAFF. The rearrangement links TRBV7-9 to TRBJ1-1, with no clear D. CDR1 and CDR2 (germline): SEHNR, FQNEAQ (reference sequence). The CDR3 extends over 13 amino acids.

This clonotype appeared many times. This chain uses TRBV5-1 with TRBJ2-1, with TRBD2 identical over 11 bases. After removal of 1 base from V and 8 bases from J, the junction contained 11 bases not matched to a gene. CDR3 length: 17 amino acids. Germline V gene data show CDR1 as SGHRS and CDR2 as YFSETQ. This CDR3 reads CASSLPPPGLAVHEQFF. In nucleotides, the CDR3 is TGCGCCAGCAGCTTGCCTCCTCCGGGACTAGCGGTCCATGAGCAGTTCTTC.